This T cell receptor beta chain was retrieved from a study of T-cell memory formation after mild COVID-19. The study's findings and limits: Shrinking CD4+ clones resided mostly in CM and EM, and CD8+ ones in EMRA.

In regard to this clonotype: Its antigen remains unknown.

MiXCR, run by TCRdb on the 5' RACE reads, gives a single entry per CDR3 protein. The sample shows some 350,000 distinct CDR3 sequences, less than 20% of them seen only once. Germline V gene data show CDR1 as SGDLS and CDR2 as YYNGEE. The CDR3 covers 12 residues. V lost 0 bases to trimming and J lost 7 bases, with 4 bases between them. This TCR was sampled from a man between 18 and 35 years old who had mild COVID-19 (a few samples of this study predate the infection). Cell type and time point are not known. Sequenced: PBMCs or a T cell subset sorted from them (not recorded which). The rearrangement joins TRBV9 to TRBJ2-2, with D unclear. The CDR3 sequence is CASSVEVGELFF. As DNA, the CDR3 is TGTGCCAGCAGCGTAGAGGTCGGGGAGCTGTTTTTT.